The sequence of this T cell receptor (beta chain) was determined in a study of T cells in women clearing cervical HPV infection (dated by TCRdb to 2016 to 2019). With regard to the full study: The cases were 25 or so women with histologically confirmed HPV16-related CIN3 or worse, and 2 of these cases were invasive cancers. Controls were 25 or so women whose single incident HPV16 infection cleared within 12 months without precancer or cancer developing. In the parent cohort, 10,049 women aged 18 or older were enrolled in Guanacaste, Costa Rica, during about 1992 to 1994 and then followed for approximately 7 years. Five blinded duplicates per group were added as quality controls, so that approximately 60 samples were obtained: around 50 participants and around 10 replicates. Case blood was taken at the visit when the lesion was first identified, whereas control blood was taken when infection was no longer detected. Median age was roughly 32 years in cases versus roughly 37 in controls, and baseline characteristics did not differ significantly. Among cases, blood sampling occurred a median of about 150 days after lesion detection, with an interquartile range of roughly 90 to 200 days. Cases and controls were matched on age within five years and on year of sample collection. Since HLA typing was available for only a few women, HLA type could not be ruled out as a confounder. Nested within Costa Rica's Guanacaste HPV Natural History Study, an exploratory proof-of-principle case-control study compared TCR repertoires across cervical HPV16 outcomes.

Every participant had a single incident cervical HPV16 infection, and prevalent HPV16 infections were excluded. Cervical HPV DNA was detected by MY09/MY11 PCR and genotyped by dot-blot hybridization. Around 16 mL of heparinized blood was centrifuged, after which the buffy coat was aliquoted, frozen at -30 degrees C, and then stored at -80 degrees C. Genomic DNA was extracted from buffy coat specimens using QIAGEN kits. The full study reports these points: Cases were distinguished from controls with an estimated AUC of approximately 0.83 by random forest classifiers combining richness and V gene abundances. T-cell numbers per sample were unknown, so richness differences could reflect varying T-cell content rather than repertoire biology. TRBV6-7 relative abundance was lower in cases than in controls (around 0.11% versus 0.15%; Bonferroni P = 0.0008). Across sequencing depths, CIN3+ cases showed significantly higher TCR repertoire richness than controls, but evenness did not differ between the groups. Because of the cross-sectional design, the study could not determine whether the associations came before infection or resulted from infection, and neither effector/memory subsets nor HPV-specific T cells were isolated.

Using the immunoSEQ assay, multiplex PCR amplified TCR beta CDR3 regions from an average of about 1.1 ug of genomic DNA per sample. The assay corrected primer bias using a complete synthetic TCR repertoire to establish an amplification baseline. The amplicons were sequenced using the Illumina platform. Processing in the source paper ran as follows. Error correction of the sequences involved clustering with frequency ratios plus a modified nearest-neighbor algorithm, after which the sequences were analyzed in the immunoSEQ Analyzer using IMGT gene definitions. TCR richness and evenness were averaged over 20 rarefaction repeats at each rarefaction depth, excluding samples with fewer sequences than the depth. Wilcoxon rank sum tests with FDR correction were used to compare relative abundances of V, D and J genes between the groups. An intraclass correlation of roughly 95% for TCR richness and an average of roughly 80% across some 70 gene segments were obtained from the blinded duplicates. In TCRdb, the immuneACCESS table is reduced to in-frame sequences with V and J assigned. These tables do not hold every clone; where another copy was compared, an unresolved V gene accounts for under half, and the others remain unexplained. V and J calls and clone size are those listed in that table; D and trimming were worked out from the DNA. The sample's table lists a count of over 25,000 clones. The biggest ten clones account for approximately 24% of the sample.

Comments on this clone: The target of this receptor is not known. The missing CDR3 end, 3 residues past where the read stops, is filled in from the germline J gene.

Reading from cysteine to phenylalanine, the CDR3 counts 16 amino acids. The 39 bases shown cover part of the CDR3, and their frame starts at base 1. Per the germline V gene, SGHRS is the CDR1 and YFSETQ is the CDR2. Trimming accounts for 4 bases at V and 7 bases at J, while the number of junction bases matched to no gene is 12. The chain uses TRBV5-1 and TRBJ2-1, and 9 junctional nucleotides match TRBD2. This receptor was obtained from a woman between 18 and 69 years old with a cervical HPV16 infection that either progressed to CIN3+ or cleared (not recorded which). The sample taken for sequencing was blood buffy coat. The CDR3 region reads CASSGRVSGSGNEQFF. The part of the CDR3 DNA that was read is TGCGCCAGCAGCGGGAGGGTTAGCGGGAGTGGTAATGAG.